Following are 27 T cell receptor beta chains from one sample sequenced in a study of vaccination effects on CD4 cells after COVID-19 (dated by TCRdb to the early 2020s). The library relied on the immunoSEQ multiplex PCR assay. TCRdb obtained this table from immuneACCESS and retained in-frame rearrangements with V and J assigned. These tables miss some clones; where compared with another copy, unresolved V genes account for less than half of the shortfall, and the remainder is unexplained. This sample holds 74,000 or so clones; 80% were observed only once. 10% to 15% of the sample is held by the ten biggest clonotypes. To identify antigen-specific CD4+ T cell clonotypes by their expansion, the ViraFEST assay first stimulated PBMC with viral peptide pools and then applied TCR sequencing. After approximately eleven days of culture, CD4+ T cells were isolated with the EasySep CD4+ T cell isolation kit. Negative nucleocapsid antibody results before and after vaccination confirmed that the healthy vaccine recipients had no prior SARS-CoV-2 infection.

No cognate antigen is known for these TCRs. The sample in question was CD4+ T cells from PBMCs cultured with SARS-CoV-2 spike peptides, obtained before COVID-19 vaccination. This sample's cell subset or site label indicates: SARS-CoV-2 spike overlapping peptide pool stimulation. The receptors originated from a human donor who received a COVID-19 vaccine.

This clone was seen a few times. The chain carries TRBV28 and TRBJ1-6, with TRBD1 identical over 7 bases. The CDR3 has 15 residues. Germline V lookup: CDR1 MDHEN, CDR2 SYDVKM. V lost 4 bases, J lost 7 bases, and 7 bases stayed unmatched. The CDR3 bases are TGTGCCAGCAGTTCAGCCGGGACAGAAAATTCACCCCTCCACTTT. Translation: CASSSAGTENSPLHF. The full variable domain, completed using reference TRBV28 and TRBJ1-6, is DVKVTQSSRYLVKRTGEKVFLECVQDMDHENMFWYRQDPGLGLRLIYFSYDVKMKEKGDIPEGYSVSREKKERFSLILESASTNQTSMYLCASSSAGTENSPLHFGNGTRLTVT.

The gene calls are TRBV24-1 and TRBJ2-3, with unresolved D. Trimming removed 4 bases from V and 1 base from J, with 20 bases in between. There are 18 residues in the CDR3. Germline loops: CDR1 KGHDR, CDR2 SFDVKD. CDR3 DNA: TGTGCCACCAGTGACTCCGGACGTGCCCCGCATCGCACAGATACGCAGTATTTT. Translation: CATSDSGRAPHRTDTQYF.

The gene calls are TRBV5-4 and TRBJ1-6, with a weak D call TRBD1 (6 bases). Germline V CDR1 and CDR2: SGHNT, YYREEE (reference sequence). The CDR3 loop spans 15 amino acids. The V end lost 1 base, the J end lost 4 bases, and 9 bases lay between the germline ends. The CDR3 sequence is CASSLYREYNSPLHF. CDR3 sequence (DNA): TGTGCCAGCAGCTTGTACAGGGAGTATAATTCACCCCTCCACTTT.

This chain links TRBV9 with TRBJ2-2, with TRBD1 matching over 9 bases. The CDR3 loop spans 19 amino acids. Germline V CDR1 and CDR2: SGDLS, YYNGEE. The junction had 14 bases not matched to a gene; V was cut back by 4 bases and J by 1 base. DNA of the CDR3: TGTGCCAGCAGCCCCAGCGTATTTGGACAGGGGTTGAACACCGGGGAGCTGTTTTTT. Translating gives CASSPSVFGQGLNTGELFF.

The chain couples TRBV24-1 to TRBJ2-2, with TRBD1 matching 9 bases. Germline CDR1 and CDR2: KGHDR and SFDVKD. J gave up 4 bases and V 5 bases, and 7 bases lay outside the gene matches. This CDR3 region has 16 residues. This CDR3 is CATSAPGTGSTGELFF. The DNA for the CDR3 is TGTGCCACCAGTGCTCCCGGGACAGGGTCCACCGGGGAGCTGTTTTTT.

This chain uses TRBV28 with TRBJ1-5; 7 bases are shared with TRBD1. V lost 5 bases to trimming and J lost 9 bases; unmatched junction nucleotides: 1. The CDR3 extends over 11 amino acids. Germline V gene lookup returns CDR1 MDHEN and CDR2 SYDVKM. CDR3 coding DNA: TGTGCCAGCAGTCCAGGGGGGCCCCAGCATTTT. This encodes CASSPGGPQHF.

The rearrangement links TRBV7-2 to TRBJ2-7; D gene uncertain. V gave up 5 bases and J gave up 2 bases, with 10 bases separating them. This CDR3 is 13 amino acids long. The germline CDR1 and CDR2 sequences are SGHTA and FQGNSA. In DNA, the CDR3 is TGTGCCAGCAGCAAGGACGGTACCTACGAGCAGTACGTC. Translating gives CASSKDGTYEQYV.

V is TRBV28 and J is TRBJ2-5; D is uncertain. This CDR3 is built from 14 residues. Looked up from germline, CDR1 is MDHEN and CDR2 is SYDVKM. The ends were cut back, 6 bases at V and 5 bases at J, with 16 bases in the middle. The DNA of the CDR3 is TGTGCCAGCAGAATGATTGGAAATTGGGAGACCCAGTACTTC. Translation: CASRMIGNWETQYF. Drawing the rest from reference TRBV28 and TRBJ2-5, the complete variable domain is DVKVTQSSRYLVKRTGEKVFLECVQDMDHENMFWYRQDPGLGLRLIYFSYDVKMKEKGDIPEGYSVSREKKERFSLILESASTNQTSMYLCASRMIGNWETQYFGPGTRLLVL.

J is TRBJ2-1 and V is TRBV5-6; 7 bases line up with TRBD1. The germline V gene has CDR1 SGHDT and CDR2 YYEEEE. CDR3 length equals 16 residues. Trimming cost V 4 bases and J 2 bases; bases outside gene matches: 9. The CDR3 DNA sequence: TGTGCCAGCAGCCTTACCACAGGGGCAACCTACAATGAGCAGTTCTTC. Its protein product is CASSLTTGATYNEQFF.

The chain joins TRBV11-1 to TRBJ2-3; no definite D call. This CDR3 region has 12 residues. CDR1 is SGHAT, CDR2 FQDESV, per germline (reference sequence). V was clipped by 6 bases and J by 2 bases, with 6 bases between them. CDR3 amino acids: CASRQLTDTQYF. In nucleotides, the CDR3 is TGTGCCAGCAGGCAACTCACAGATACGCAGTATTTT.

This chain connects TRBV5-4 to TRBJ2-6, with 12 bases that match TRBD2. Germline-derived CDR1 and CDR2 are SGHNT and YYREEE (reference sequence). This CDR3 spans 18 amino acids. J lost 0 bases, V lost 4 bases, and 5 bases had no gene match. For the CDR3, the DNA is TGTGCCAGCAGCCCTAGCGGGGGGGCCGACTCTGGGGCCAACGTCCTGACTTTC. Protein product: CASSPSGGADSGANVLTF.

This clone has more than one count but fewer than ten. The CDR3 DNA is TGCGCCAGCAGCCCAAAGACACCTTATAATTCACCCCTCCACTTT. This translates into CASSPKTPYNSPLHF. The J gene is TRBJ1-6, the V gene TRBV5-1; D uncertain. The V gene lost 4 bases and the J gene lost 4 bases, with 12 bases spanning the gap. Germline V gene data show CDR1 as SGHRS and CDR2 as YFSETQ. The CDR3 loop spans 15 amino acids. The complete variable domain, with remaining parts taken from reference TRBV5-1 and TRBJ1-6, reads KAGVTQTPRYLIKTRGQQVTLSCSPISGHRSVSWYQQTPGQGLQFLFEYFSETQRNKGNFPGRFSGRQFSNSRSEMNVSTLELGDSALYLCASSPKTPYNSPLHFGNGTRLTVT.

The V gene is TRBV24-1, the J gene TRBJ1-2, with D possibly TRBD1 on 5 matching bases. Germline CDR1 KGHDR, CDR2 SFDVKD. The CDR3 totals 16 residues. V was cut by 4 bases and J by 7 bases, with 21 bases left in between. CDR3 nucleotide sequence: TGTGCCACCAGTGACGCAAACCCGGGGGAGATCGGTGGCTACACCTTC. Protein: CATSDANPGEIGGYTF.

The chain couples TRBV21-1 to TRBJ2-5; TRBD2 is taken as the D call from the table, unchecked against the DNA. TRBV21-1 is given as a pseudogene. The CDR3 contains 15 residues. The CDR3 DNA sequence: TGTGCCAGCAGTGCCGGGACTAGCACTTCCGAGACCCAGTACTTC. Translation gives CASSAGTSTSETQYF.

The chain couples TRBV18 to TRBJ1-5; perhaps TRBD1 as D (6 bases). Per the germline V gene, CDR1 is KGHSH and CDR2 is LQKENI. Trimming removed 3 bases from V and 7 bases from J, with 7 bases in between. The CDR3 loop spans 12 amino acids. The CDR3 DNA sequence: TGTGCCAGCTCACCCGGGGGCCAGCCCCAGCATTTT. Protein sequence: CASSPGGQPQHF.

The genes are TRBV6-5 and TRBJ1-6, with TRBD1 as a possible D gene (6 bases). Trimming took 6 bases from V and 9 from J, leaving 9 bases between them. This CDR3 has 12 residues. Germline V gene data show CDR1 as MNHEY and CDR2 as SVGAGI. CDR3 DNA: TGTGCCAGCAGGGACAGCGGTTCACCCCTCCACTTT. As protein: CASRDSGSPLHF.

The V and J genes are TRBV4-1 and TRBJ2-3; possibly TRBD1 or TRBD2 for D (5 bases each). There are 16 residues in the CDR3. The V gene's germline CDR1 is MGHRA and CDR2 YSYEKL. The germline V and J ends were trimmed by 1 base and 1 base, with 12 bases remaining between them. The CDR3 region is CASSQAGGGGTDTQYF. In DNA form, the CDR3 reads TGCGCCAGCAGCCAAGCCGGTGGGGGTGGCACAGATACGCAGTATTTT.

This clone has only a few counts. The genes are TRBV4-1 and TRBJ2-2; D gene unclear. Germline V CDR1 and CDR2: MGHRA, YSYEKL. Deletions cut 4 bases from V and 4 bases from J, with 16 bases between. This CDR3 contains 16 residues. CDR3 bases: TGCGCCAGCAGCCCCTACTGGGCAGGATTCACCGGGGAGCTGTTTTTT. This gives the protein CASSPYWAGFTGELFF.

This clone came up a few times. The CDR3 sequence is CASRKRGYREQYV. CDR3 sequence (DNA): TGTGCCAGCAGAAAAAGGGGGTATCGCGAGCAGTACGTC. V and J are TRBV28 and TRBJ2-7; tentatively, D is TRBD1 (6 bases). The CDR3 has 13 amino acids. V was trimmed by 6 bases and J by 6 bases, leaving 15 bases between them. In germline, CDR1 is MDHEN, CDR2 SYDVKM.

This clone appeared a few times. The J gene is TRBJ2-2, the V gene TRBV6-6, with D possibly called TRBD1 or TRBD2 (6 bases each). Trimming left V 8 bases short and J 6 bases short, with 13 bases between. CDR1 is MNHNY, CDR2 SVGAGI, per germline (reference sequence). This CDR3 comprises 13 residues. The CDR3 reads CASGKGGSGELFF. Here the CDR3 DNA reads TGTGCCAGCGGGAAGGGGGGATCCGGGGAGCTGTTTTTT.

In its sample, this clone was seen a few times. The chain uses TRBV6-6 and TRBJ2-1, with D perhaps TRBD1 (6 bases). The CDR3 totals 15 residues. The germline V and J ends were trimmed by 3 bases and 2 bases, with 11 bases remaining between them. Germline loops: CDR1 MNHNY, CDR2 SVGAGI (reference sequence). DNA for the CDR3: TGTGCCAGCAGTTATCAGGGGAGTGCCTACAATGAGCAGTTCTTC. Its translation: CASSYQGSAYNEQFF.

J is TRBJ1-4 and V is TRBV5-1, with 7 nucleotides matching TRBD1. From germline, CDR1 is SGHRS and CDR2 YFSETQ. V dropped 3 bases and J dropped 6; count of bases not matched to a gene: 8. The CDR3 length is 15 residues. The CDR3 sequence: CASSSRQGSYEKLFF. CDR3 DNA: TGCGCCAGCAGCTCCCGACAGGGTAGTTATGAAAAACTGTTTTTT. The whole variable domain, remainder taken from reference TRBV5-1 and TRBJ1-4, is KAGVTQTPRYLIKTRGQQVTLSCSPISGHRSVSWYQQTPGQGLQFLFEYFSETQRNKGNFPGRFSGRQFSNSRSEMNVSTLELGDSALYLCASSSRQGSYEKLFFGSGTQLSVL.

The chain links TRBV4-1 to TRBJ1-2; TRBD1 matches at 9 bases. Germline V lookup: CDR1 MGHRA, CDR2 YSYEKL. The CDR3 has 15 residues. V shed 3 bases, J shed 7 bases, and the junction held 9 bases outside the gene matches. In DNA, the CDR3 is TGCGCCAGCAGCCAGGATGGACAGGGGAGGTCTGGCTACACCTTC. Amino acids: CASSQDGQGRSGYTF.

The chain employs TRBV10-3 and TRBJ2-5; 8 bases line up with TRBD1. V dropped 1 base and J dropped 2; count of bases not matched to a gene: 9. Germline loops: CDR1 ENHRY, CDR2 SYGVKD. The CDR3 extends over 17 amino acids. CDR3 protein: CAISEYGRDRPQETQYF. DNA of the CDR3: TGTGCCATCAGTGAGTACGGGCGGGACAGGCCGCAAGAGACCCAGTACTTC.

This chain uses TRBV11-2 with TRBJ2-3; tentative D call: TRBD1 (6 bases). The CDR3 contains 15 residues. The V gene's germline CDR1 is SGHAT and CDR2 FQNNGV. V shed 2 bases and J shed 2 bases, with 11 bases lying between them. CDR3 DNA sequence: TGTGCCAGCAGCTTAAATCAGGGGTCCACAGATACGCAGTATTTT. It is translated as CASSLNQGSTDTQYF.

The rearrangement links TRBV7-2 to TRBJ1-3, with unresolved D. The CDR3 loop spans 16 amino acids. V was shortened by 5 bases and J by 4 bases, with 18 bases between the two germline ends. CDR1 is SGHTA and CDR2 is FQGNSA in the germline V gene. The DNA of the CDR3 is TGTGCCAGCAGCCCAAGGGTCTCTACACCCGGAAACACCATATATTTT. This codes for CASSPRVSTPGNTIYF. Using reference TRBV7-2 and TRBJ1-3 for the parts outside the CDR3, the full variable domain is GAGVSQSPSNKVTEKGKDVELRCDPISGHTALYWYRQSLGQGLEFLIYFQGNSAPDKSGLPSDRFSAERTGGSVSTLTIQRTQQEDSAVYLCASSPRVSTPGNTIYFGEGSWLTVV.

This sequence joins TRBV10-1 and TRBJ2-5; D is possibly TRBD1 (5 bases). Trimming pared 0 bases from V and 7 bases from J, leaving 12 bases between. Germline CDR1 reads WNHNN; CDR2 reads SYGVQD (reference sequence). The length of the CDR3 is 14 residues. DNA for the CDR3: TGCGCCAGCAGTGAGTCCCCCAGGGTTGGGACCCAGTACTTC. It translates to CASSESPRVGTQYF.